Listed below are T cell receptor beta chains from one sample, sequenced in a study of post-analysis software for immune sequencing data. TCRdb processed the PCR reads anew with MiXCR; each CDR3 protein has one entry. The data contain around 710,000 distinct CDR3 sequences, around 45% of them singletons. The sequenced material came from blood. The receptors originated from a girl aged 10 to 17 with multiple sclerosis. CDR3s include the opening cysteine and the closing phenylalanine or tryptophan. Each record gives: clone size, D gene, J gene, V gene, CDR3 protein, CDR3 DNA. The D gene is left open where the match is weak. Not every row has a clone size; where given, it reads once, few, many or a size class.

. . TRBJ2-7 TRBV28 CASNKGVKAYEQYF TGTGCCAGCAATAAGGGGGTCAAGGCCTACGAGCAGTACTTC
. TRBD1 TRBJ1-2 TRBV6-1 CASSATGVSARGYTF TGTGCCAGCAGTGCGACAGGGGTCTCGGCGAGAGGCTACACCTTC
. TRBD1 TRBJ1-4 TRBV7-8 CASSSWDRPNEKLFF TGTGCCAGCAGCTCGTGGGACAGGCCAAATGAAAAACTGTTTTTT
. . TRBJ1-1 TRBV29-1 CSVSDRPRNTEAFF TGCAGCGTTTCCGACCGACCGCGGAACACTGAAGCTTTCTTT
. TRBD2 TRBJ2-3 TRBV6-5 CASRRSSGGDTQYF TGTGCCAGCAGGCGCTCTAGCGGAGGAGATACGCAGTATTTT
. TRBD2 TRBJ2-1 TRBV24-1 CATSRVASGSFDNEQFF TGTGCCACTAGTCGTGTGGCTAGCGGGAGTTTCGACAATGAGCAGTTCTTC
. TRBD2 TRBJ2-7 TRBV12-3/TRBV12-4 CASSLYRSGSSWYEQYF TGTGCCAGCAGTTTATATCGTAGCGGGAGTAGCTGGTACGAGCAGTACTTC
. . TRBJ1-2 TRBV12-3/TRBV12-4 CASSLWENGYTF TGTGCCAGCAGTTTATGGGAGAATGGCTACACCTTC
many . TRBJ2-6 TRBV29-1 CSVRGDSGANVLTF TGCAGCGTTAGAGGGGACTCTGGGGCCAACGTCCTGACTTTC
. . TRBJ1-4 TRBV20-1 CSATEATNEKLFF TGCAGTGCTACAGAGGCAACTAATGAAAAACTGTTTTTT
few . TRBJ2-3 TRBV7-3 CASSSTGSDGTQYF TGTGCCAGCAGCTCGACTGGGAGTGATGGTACGCAGTATTTT
few . TRBJ1-5 TRBV4-2 CASSQEGGANQPQHF TGTGCCAGCAGCCAAGAGGGGGGCGCCAATCAGCCCCAGCATTTT
. . TRBJ2-3 TRBV7-2 CASSRRLSRGGDTQYF TGTGCCAGCAGCCGCAGACTCTCACGTGGGGGAGATACGCAGTATTTT
few TRBD1 TRBJ2-6 TRBV14 CASSQPDRGLGGANVLTF TGTGCCAGCAGCCAACCCGACAGGGGGCTGGGAGGGGCCAACGTCCTGACTTTC
. . TRBJ1-1 TRBV5-1 CASSLELMNTEAFF TGCGCCAGCAGCTTGGAACTTATGAACACTGAAGCTTTCTTT
. . TRBJ2-6 TRBV15 CATSRDRTEHSPGANVLTF TGTGCCACCAGCAGAGATAGGACTGAACATAGTCCTGGGGCCAACGTCCTGACTTTC
. . TRBJ2-1 TRBV7-2 CASSFLGGGNEQFF TGTGCCAGCAGCTTCTTGGGGGGAGGCAATGAGCAGTTCTTC
few . TRBJ2-3 TRBV2 CAIGRGEVAGDTQYF TGTGCCATAGGGCGTGGGGAAGTCGCAGGAGATACGCAGTATTTT